These 17 T cell receptor beta chains were sequenced from one sample in a study of T-cell reconstitution after alpha-beta-depleted transplantation in children. Preparation of the TCRbeta library used unique molecular identifiers. TCRdb analysed the PCR reads with MiXCR anew, one entry per CDR3 protein. The data show approximately 340,000 distinct CDR3 sequences, 10% seen once. Sequencing used PBMCs from the stem cell graft donor, obtained from the stem cell graft. The receptor source for this set is a human donor who donated a stem cell graft to a child with acute lymphoblastic leukemia.

The sample holds a few counts of this clonotype. The chain employs TRBV29-1 and TRBJ2-3, with D possibly being TRBD2 (6 bases). V lost 3 bases to trimming and J lost 2 bases, with 12 bases between them. The CDR3 spans 14 residues. Germline V gene data show CDR1 as SQVTM and CDR2 as ANQGSEA. The CDR3 here is CSVETGDLTDTQYF. In nucleotides, the CDR3 is TGCAGCGTTGAGACGGGGGATCTCACAGATACGCAGTATTTT.

This clonotype was observed at least ten times. V usage is TRBV7-6 and J usage is TRBJ1-1, with D unresolved. The germline gives CDR1 SGHVS, CDR2 FNYEAQ. This CDR3 contains 12 residues. Trimming removed 4 bases at V and 0 bases at J, with 3 bases between. The CDR3 nucleotides read TGTGCCAGCAGCTCCATGAACACTGAAGCTTTCTTT. Translating it yields CASSSMNTEAFF.

The chain has TRBV4-3 and TRBJ1-4, with 8 bases lining up with TRBD1. The CDR3 sequence is 18 residues long. The J segment lost 0 bases and the V segment lost 0 bases, leaving 6 bases of the junction unmatched. CDR1 LGHNA and CDR2 YSLEER come from the germline V gene. This CDR3 reads CASSQDPTGGATNEKLFF. The CDR3 coding sequence is TGCGCCAGCAGCCAAGATCCCACAGGGGGAGCAACTAATGAAAAACTGTTTTTT.

In its sample, this clonotype was seen a few times. The rearrangement joins TRBV7-2 to TRBJ2-5; 7 bases map to TRBD2. Germline CDR1 and CDR2: SGHTA and FQGNSA. This CDR3 contains 15 residues. Trimming took 8 bases from V and 7 from J; bases not matched to a gene: 16. The CDR3 coding sequence is TGTGCCAGCTCCTCAAGTCTGGCGGGAGTGGGGACCCAGTACTTC. Its protein product is CASSSSLAGVGTQYF. Full variable domain (remainder filled in from reference TRBV7-2 and TRBJ2-5): GAGVSQSPSNKVTEKGKDVELRCDPISGHTALYWYRQSLGQGLEFLIYFQGNSAPDKSGLPSDRFSAERTGGSVSTLTIQRTQQEDSAVYLCASSSSLAGVGTQYFGPGTRLLVL.

The rearrangement links TRBV27 to TRBJ2-7; TRBD1 matches 7 bases. The V gene's germline CDR1 is MNHEY and CDR2 SMNVEV (reference sequence). The CDR3 covers 15 residues. Trimming at V came to 5 bases and at J to 3 bases, leaving 10 bases not matched to a gene. This CDR3 is CASSPGTASYYEQYF. The CDR3 DNA reads TGTGCCAGCAGTCCCGGGACAGCTTCTTACTACGAGCAGTACTTC.

This clonotype was counted between two and nine times. This chain connects TRBV7-9 to TRBJ2-1; 13 nucleotides agree with TRBD2. The ends lost 5 bases at V and 7 bases at J; junction bases unmatched: 8. The CDR3 is made up of 16 amino acids. CDR1 and CDR2 (germline): SEHNR, FQNEAQ (reference sequence). The CDR3 loop is CASSARGLAGVNEQFF. The CDR3 DNA reads TGTGCCAGCAGCGCCCGAGGACTAGCGGGAGTAAATGAGCAGTTCTTC. Full variable domain (remainder filled in from reference TRBV7-9 and TRBJ2-1): DTGVSQNPRHKITKRGQNVTFRCDPISEHNRLYWYRQTLGQGPEFLTYFQNEAQLEKSRLLSDRFSAERPKGSFSTLEIQRTEQGDSAMYLCASSARGLAGVNEQFFGPGTRLTVL.

This chain uses TRBV30 with TRBJ1-1; D perhaps matches TRBD1 (6 bases). Germline CDR1 reads GTSNPN; CDR2 reads SVGIG (reference sequence). This CDR3 is 15 amino acids long. V was trimmed by 2 bases and J by 1 base, leaving 14 bases between them. The CDR3 protein is CAWSWQGLENTEAFF. For the CDR3, the DNA is TGTGCCTGGAGTTGGCAGGGGCTGGAGAACACTGAAGCTTTCTTT.

V usage is TRBV11-2 and J usage is TRBJ1-5, with D tentatively TRBD1 (6 bases). The germline V gene has CDR1 SGHAT and CDR2 FQNNGV. Trimming cost V 0 bases and J 0 bases, with 12 bases left between them. This CDR3 is built from 17 residues. CDR3 sequence reads: CASSLDRGGASNQPQHF. Written as DNA, the CDR3 is TGTGCCAGCAGCTTAGACCGAGGGGGGGCTAGCAATCAGCCCCAGCATTTT.

The J gene is TRBJ2-2, the V gene TRBV18; 8 bases align to TRBD1. CDR1 is KGHSH, CDR2 LQKENI, per germline. With V trimmed by 6 bases and J by 5 bases, 8 bases remained unmatched. This CDR3 has 15 residues. This CDR3 reads CASSQDRARTGELFF. The CDR3 DNA is TGTGCCAGCTCCCAGGACAGGGCAAGGACCGGGGAGCTGTTTTTT.

This clonotype turned up a few times. The gene calls are TRBV5-1 and TRBJ2-1; 13 positions agree with TRBD2. This CDR3 contains 19 residues. Germline CDR1 and CDR2: SGHRS and YFSETQ. J was trimmed by 6 bases and V by 4 bases; bases with no gene match: 16. CDR3 protein: CASSRRPQTSGRAGNEQFF. DNA for the CDR3: TGCGCCAGCAGCCGAAGGCCGCAAACTAGCGGGAGGGCCGGCAATGAGCAGTTCTTC.

This clonotype came up a few times. This CDR3 is CASSYADSTDTQYF. The CDR3, as DNA: TGTGCCAGCAGTTACGCTGATAGCACAGATACGCAGTATTTT. The rearrangement links TRBV6-5 to TRBJ2-3; no reliable D call. Germline CDR1 is MNHEY and CDR2 is SVGAGI. Deletions cut 2 bases from V and 0 bases from J, with 6 bases between. This CDR3 contains 14 residues.

Ten or more counts support this clonotype. The V call is TRBV27, the J call TRBJ2-5, with D possibly TRBD1 on 6 matching bases. This CDR3 contains 15 residues. The ends were cut back, 4 bases at V and 2 bases at J, with 14 bases in the middle. CDR1 is MNHEY, CDR2 SMNVEV, per germline (reference sequence). CDR3 in DNA: TGTGCCAGCAGTTGGGGGCTCGTGGGGCAAGAGACCCAGTACTTC. It encodes CASSWGLVGQETQYF.

This clonotype turned up a few times. CDR3 sequence (DNA): TGTGCCAGCAGTCCCGCCGCCGGGCCCCCTTTTATCTACACCTTC. Protein product: CASSPAAGPPFIYTF. The rearrangement uses TRBV12-3 or TRBV12-4 and TRBJ1-2; D is undetermined. Trimming left V 5 bases short and J 10 bases short, with 23 bases between. The CDR3 is made up of 15 amino acids.

Of note for this clonotype: This may stem from a read error, because a much larger clone lies one nucleotide away. This rearrangement joins TRBV5-6 to TRBJ2-1; D remains ambiguous. The length of the CDR3 is 15 residues. In germline, CDR1 is SGHDT, CDR2 YYEEEE. The CDR3, as DNA: TGTGCCAGCAGCTTGGTATACCCTAGTTCGAATGAGCACTTCTTC. Its protein product is CASSLVYPSSNEHFF.

This rearrangement joins TRBV5-1 to TRBJ2-2, with D possibly called TRBD1 or TRBD2 (5 bases each). Trimming shortened V by 4 bases and J by 5 bases, and 18 bases separated the two germline ends. Germline CDR1 reads SGHRS; CDR2 reads YFSETQ. The CDR3 loop spans 16 amino acids. CDR3 sequence: CASSHGPRDGTGELFF. In DNA form, the CDR3 reads TGCGCCAGCAGCCACGGCCCAAGGGACGGAACCGGGGAGCTGTTTTTT.

This clonotype was seen more than once but under ten times. CDR3 protein: CSARELAGGTDTQYF. In nucleotides, the CDR3 is TGCAGTGCTAGGGAACTAGCGGGAGGCACAGATACGCAGTATTTT. The V gene is TRBV20-1, the J gene TRBJ2-3; 11 bases match TRBD2. There are 15 residues in the CDR3. V shed 3 bases and J 1 base; nucleotides not matched to a gene: 3. Germline V gene sequence: CDR1 DFQATT, CDR2 SNEGSKA (reference sequence).

At least ten counts were recorded for this clonotype. This sequence joins TRBV10-3 and TRBJ2-1; the D gene is possibly TRBD1 (6 bases). The germline CDR1 and CDR2 sequences are ENHRY and SYGVKD. V was clipped by 8 bases and J by 8 bases, with 16 bases between them. CDR3 length: 13 residues. CDR3 loop: CAIAVLRGDEQFF. The CDR3 bases are TGTGCCATCGCGGTGCTCAGGGGCGATGAGCAGTTCTTC.